A selection of T cell receptor beta chains follows, all from one sample in a study of T cells in localized non-small cell lung cancer. Clones were sequenced by immunoSEQ multiplex PCR, and TCRdb holds only the in-frame ones, with some missing. Found here are under 1,500 clones, roughly a quarter of them singletons; the top ten hold 14%. The sample consisted of normal lung tissue next to the tumor, taken before any cancer treatment. All receptors come from a woman aged 18 to 55 with stage III lung adenocarcinoma. CDR3s include the opening cysteine and the closing phenylalanine or tryptophan. The D gene is left open where the match is weak. Expanded clones get a size class; other rows say once, few or many, or leave the size out.

clone size: few
D gene: TRBD2
J gene: TRBJ2-1
V gene: TRBV14
CDR3 DNA: TGTGCCAGCAGCCCCTTGGGGGGGAGGGGAAATGAGCAGTTCTTC
CDR3 protein: CASSPLGGRGNEQFF

clone size: few
D gene: TRBD1
J gene: TRBJ2-5
V gene: TRBV6-8
CDR3 DNA: TGTGCCAGCAGAGGGACAGGGGGCGGAGAGACCCAGTACTTC
CDR3 protein: CASRGTGGGETQYF

clone size: -
D gene: -
J gene: TRBJ2-5
V gene: TRBV11-3
CDR3 DNA: TGTGCCAGCAGCCTCGAAGGTCGGGGCACGACCCAGTACTTC
CDR3 protein: CASSLEGRGTTQYF

clone size: -
D gene: -
J gene: TRBJ1-6
V gene: TRBV19
CDR3 DNA: TGTGCCAGTAGTATGTATGCCAGGGAGGAACCCCTCCACTTT
CDR3 protein: CASSMYAREEPLHF

clone size: few
D gene: TRBD1
J gene: TRBJ2-1
V gene: TRBV6-8
CDR3 DNA: TGTGCCATCAGCCCGGGACAGAACAATGAGCAGTTCTTC
CDR3 protein: CAISPGQNNEQFF

clone size: -
D gene: -
J gene: TRBJ2-3
V gene: TRBV18
CDR3 DNA: TGTGCCAGCTCACCACCGAGTTCGGATACGCAGTATTTT
CDR3 protein: CASSPPSSDTQYF

clone size: few
D gene: TRBD1
J gene: TRBJ1-2
V gene: TRBV14
CDR3 DNA: TGTGCCAGCAGCCAAGATTCGGGACAGGGGATCTATGGCTACACCTTC
CDR3 protein: CASSQDSGQGIYGYTF

clone size: -
D gene: -
J gene: TRBJ1-4
V gene: TRBV15
CDR3 DNA: TGTGCCACCAGCAGGGGGACCGTGACTAATGAAAAACTGTTTTTT
CDR3 protein: CATSRGTVTNEKLFF

clone size: -
D gene: -
J gene: TRBJ2-7
V gene: TRBV19
CDR3 DNA: TGTGCCAGTAGTAGGGGCGGGCCGGACACACCCTACGAGCAGTACTTC
CDR3 protein: CASSRGGPDTPYEQYF

clone size: few
D gene: -
J gene: TRBJ1-1
V gene: TRBV9
CDR3 DNA: TGTGCCAGCAGCGTAGACGGGATGAACACTGAAGCTTTCTTT
CDR3 protein: CASSVDGMNTEAFF

clone size: -
D gene: -
J gene: TRBJ1-1
V gene: TRBV5-1
CDR3 DNA: TGCGCCAGCAGCTTGGAGGGTGGGAACACTGAAGCTTTCTTT
CDR3 protein: CASSLEGGNTEAFF

clone size: medium-sized
D gene: TRBD1
J gene: TRBJ2-1
V gene: TRBV11-3
CDR3 DNA: TGTGCCAGCAGCTTCGGGACAGGGGGCGCCGAGCAGTTCTTC
CDR3 protein: CASSFGTGGAEQFF

clone size: -
D gene: TRBD1
J gene: TRBJ1-6
V gene: TRBV19
CDR3 DNA: TGTGCCAGTACCTCAGGGGGCACCTATAATTCACCCCTCCACTTT
CDR3 protein: CASTSGGTYNSPLHF

clone size: -
D gene: -
J gene: TRBJ2-1
V gene: TRBV12-5
CDR3 DNA: TGTGCTAGTGGGGCCTACAATGAGCAGTTCTTC
CDR3 protein: CASGAYNEQFF

clone size: -
D gene: TRBD1
J gene: TRBJ2-7
V gene: TRBV6-8
CDR3 DNA: TGTGCCAGCGAATTACAGGGGGTTTACGAGCAGTACTTC
CDR3 protein: CASELQGVYEQYF

clone size: medium-sized
D gene: TRBD1
J gene: TRBJ1-1
V gene: TRBV6-8
CDR3 DNA: TGTGCCACCAGACCGAACAGGGGGGGGAACACTGAAGCTTTCTTT
CDR3 protein: CATRPNRGGNTEAFF

clone size: medium-sized
D gene: TRBD1
J gene: TRBJ2-5
V gene: TRBV7-2
CDR3 DNA: TGTGCCAGCAGCTTTACAGGGGGAGAGACCCAGTACTTC
CDR3 protein: CASSFTGGETQYF

clone size: -
D gene: -
J gene: TRBJ2-1
V gene: TRBV19
CDR3 DNA: TGTGCCAGTAGTGGACCGCCCGCAGGTGATGAGCAGTTCTTC
CDR3 protein: CASSGPPAGDEQFF

clone size: -
D gene: -
J gene: TRBJ1-6
V gene: TRBV9
CDR3 DNA: TGTGCCAGCAAAGGGAATAATTCACCCCTCCACTTT
CDR3 protein: CASKGNNSPLHF

clone size: -
D gene: -
J gene: TRBJ1-2
V gene: TRBV29-1
CDR3 DNA: TGCAGCGTGGCACCCGGGACGGCAAACTATGGCTACACCTTC
CDR3 protein: CSVAPGTANYGYTF

clone size: -
D gene: -
J gene: TRBJ2-7
V gene: TRBV29-1
CDR3 DNA: TGCAGCGTCACCTGGGGCGGGAAGAGCTCCTACGAGCAGTACTTC
CDR3 protein: CSVTWGGKSSYEQYF

clone size: few
D gene: -
J gene: TRBJ2-5
V gene: TRBV6-8
CDR3 DNA: TGTGCCAGCAGTCCCTCAAGACTAGAGACCCAGTACTTC
CDR3 protein: CASSPSRLETQYF

clone size: -
D gene: -
J gene: TRBJ2-1
V gene: TRBV18
CDR3 DNA: TGTGCCAGCTCACCTTCAGACAGGGAGGGTAATCATGAGCAGTTCTTC
CDR3 protein: CASSPSDREGNHEQFF

clone size: few
D gene: TRBD1
J gene: TRBJ2-5
V gene: TRBV6-8
CDR3 DNA: TGTGCCAGCACTACGTCAGGGGGAGAGACCCAGTACTTC
CDR3 protein: CASTTSGGETQYF

clone size: few
D gene: -
J gene: TRBJ1-2
V gene: TRBV9
CDR3 DNA: TGTGCCAGCAAAGCCAACGACTACTATGGCTACACCTTC
CDR3 protein: CASKANDYYGYTF

clone size: -
D gene: -
J gene: TRBJ2-7
V gene: TRBV6-8
CDR3 DNA: TGTGCCAGCAGTGGCGGGACAGCCGACTACGAGCAGTACTTC
CDR3 protein: CASSGGTADYEQYF